The rows below give T cell receptor beta chains drawn from one sample of a study of cytomegalovirus exposure and HLA in healthy donors. Data came from immunoSEQ multiplex PCR; TCRdb stores just in-frame clones and leaves some out. The sample has some 110,000 clones; more than 65% are singletons. Material for sequencing was PBMCs. The receptors stem from a woman in her 30s in good health and CMV-seronegative. Each CDR3 is given with its conserved first and last residue. The D gene is left open where the match is weak. The size field is filled for only some rows; it gives once, few, many or a size class.

few,-,TRBV30,CAWSPGDYGYTF
-,-,TRBV7-2,CASSLGQGRNSNQPQHF
-,-,TRBV7-9,CASSLPVTSNGYTF
-,TRBD2,TRBV30,CAWCGTSGCEQYF
-,-,TRBV9,CASSVEYSNRHGNTIYF
-,TRBD2,TRBV5-4,CASSGTSDQYHYNEQFF
-,-,TRBV6-9,CAAGTLYEQYF
few,-,TRBV2,CASKRGSYNEQFF
-,TRBD2,TRBV30,CAWGSGRGYNEQFF
few,-,TRBV28,CASAGAQGANVLTF
-,-,TRBV13,CASSLQGTNTEAFF
-,TRBD1,TRBV6-1,CASSEARQGASNEQFF
-,-,TRBV2,CASRAGILGTEAFF
once,TRBD1,TRBV2,CASRQGQEGEQYF
-,-,TRBV29-1,CSASRKQGRNTEAFF
-,TRBD2,TRBV6-1,CASSEFGTSGNNEQFF
-,TRBD1,TRBV4-3,CASSQVRDRGEYTF
-,-,TRBV7-9,CASSLVSSSLGYTF
-,TRBD1,TRBV5-1,CATKEGQVIDEQFF
-,TRBD2,TRBV2,CASSGLAQETQYF
-,-,TRBV5-1,CASSLAVLSDNEQFF
-,-,TRBV27,CASSLITGKGYTF
-,TRBD1,TRBV15,CATSRDHRGTGDTDTQYF
-,TRBD2,TRBV5-1,CASSSALAGGPGGELFF
-,-,TRBV25-1,CASSEGAILKRREQFF
-,-,TRBV6-4,CASSATGSTDTQYF
few,-,TRBV9,CASSVGWSSTDTQYF
-,-,TRBV13,CASSLGWSTGELFF
-,-,TRBV7-3,CASSLNGGVGYNEQFF
-,-,TRBV2,CASSGGTNYGYTF
-,-,TRBV12-5,CASRSVSTDTQYF
-,-,TRBV9,CASGVGGASTDTQYF
-,TRBD1,TRBV18,CASNTRQGEGTEAFF
-,-,TRBV6-5,CASSGGGASYNEQFF
-,TRBD1,TRBV7-9,CASSLGTGDGYTF
-,-,TRBV19,CRRAGAYNEQFF
-,-,TRBV25-1,CASSEGMGTRSYTF
-,-,TRBV5-1,CASSKTAGPTYNEQFF
-,TRBD1,TRBV25-1,CASSEQGDSPLHF
-,TRBD1,TRBV29-1,CSAARGFDEKLFF